These 10 T cell receptor beta chains were sequenced from one sample in a study of blood T cells in healthy people across ages. Using a J-beta primer mix together with a sample-barcoded 5' primer, a second PCR was run for roughly 7 to 12 cycles. TCRdb reprocessed the 5' RACE reads via MiXCR and lists one record per CDR3 protein. The table lists about 800,000 distinct CDR3 sequences, 46% of them singletons, with roughly 18% in the top ten. Sequencing used blood. The source is a man older than 75 in good health.

This rearrangement joins TRBV14 to TRBJ2-1; D unresolved. Trimming pared 4 bases from V and 9 bases from J, leaving 13 bases between. The CDR3 contains 13 residues. Germline assignment: CDR1 SGHDN and CDR2 FVKESK. The chain's CDR3 is CASSPSVGFEQFF. Written as DNA, the CDR3 is TGTGCCAGCAGCCCGTCGGTCGGGTTTGAGCAGTTCTTC.

The chain couples TRBV29-1 to TRBJ2-2, with D unclear. V was pared by 0 bases and J by 0 bases, with 8 bases between. CDR1 and CDR2 from the germline V gene are SQVTM and ANQGSEA. CDR3 length equals 15 residues. The CDR3 coding sequence is TGCAGCGTTGAAGATGAAGGGACGAACACCGGGGAGCTGTTTTTT. It codes for CSVEDEGTNTGELFF.

This rearrangement joins TRBV6-1 to TRBJ2-1, with TRBD2 as a possible D gene (5 bases). The germline V gene has CDR1 MNHNS and CDR2 SASEGT. The CDR3 is 14 residues long. V was trimmed by 10 bases and J by 4 bases, leaving 17 bases between them. In nucleotides, the CDR3 is TGTGCCACCTCCCTAGCCGATGGATACAATGAGCAGTTCTTC. Translation: CATSLADGYNEQFF.

V is TRBV4-1 and J is TRBJ2-1, with a possible D match to TRBD1 (5 bases). V dropped 2 bases and J dropped 8 bases, with 13 bases sitting between them. There are 14 residues in the CDR3. Germline CDR1 is MGHRA and CDR2 is YSYEKL. The CDR3 DNA reads TGCGCCAGCAGCCAAACAGGTTTTCGGGATGAGCAGTTCTTC. Its protein is CASSQTGFRDEQFF.

This clonotype was counted only a few times. The J gene is TRBJ2-1, the V gene TRBV2; 8 nucleotides agree with TRBD2. The germline CDR1 and CDR2 sequences are SNHLY and FYNNEI. With 8 bases clipped from V and 7 bases from J, the junction kept 7 bases outside the gene matches. The CDR3 has 13 residues. Written as DNA, the CDR3 is TGTGCCAGCCAGCGGGAGAACGGTAATGAGCAGTTCTTC. Its protein product is CASQRENGNEQFF.

The sample holds a few counts of this clonotype. The chain couples TRBV29-1 to TRBJ2-3; 9 bases align to TRBD2. The CDR3 runs 14 residues. CDR1 and CDR2 (germline): SQVTM, ANQGSEA. The V and J ends lost 3 bases and 3 bases, in that order; junction bases with no gene match: 4. The CDR3 region is CSVEAGGRTDTQYF. The CDR3 region has the DNA TGCAGCGTTGAGGCGGGAGGGAGAACAGATACGCAGTATTTT.

The chain carries TRBV30 and TRBJ1-2; D is unresolved. V lost 2 bases and J lost 4, with 11 bases in between. Germline V gives CDR1 GTSNPN, CDR2 SVGIG (reference sequence). The length of the CDR3 is 13 residues. CDR3 loop: CAWSSEGLYGYTF. CDR3 bases: TGTGCCTGGAGTTCCGAGGGTCTCTATGGCTACACCTTC.

This clonotype showed up just a few times. The chain couples TRBV27 to TRBJ2-5; D is unclear. V was trimmed by 1 base and J by 1 base, leaving 7 bases between them. This CDR3 comprises 14 residues. Germline V gene sequence: CDR1 MNHEY, CDR2 SMNVEV (reference sequence). CDR3 DNA sequence: TGTGCCAGCAGTTTATATGCCAGCCAAGAGACCCAGTACTTC. Amino acid sequence: CASSLYASQETQYF.

This chain connects TRBV2 to TRBJ2-7; 15 bases match TRBD2. The CDR3 extends over 16 amino acids. Germline CDR1 SNHLY, CDR2 FYNNEI. The junction had 6 bases not matched to a gene; V was cut back by 7 bases and J by 2 bases. CDR3 region: CASTGTSGRTTYEQYF. CDR3 coding DNA: TGTGCCAGCACCGGGACTAGCGGGAGGACAACCTACGAGCAGTACTTC.

V usage is TRBV12-3 or TRBV12-4 and J usage is TRBJ2-3; 11 bases match TRBD2. The CDR3 spans 15 residues. V lost 6 bases to trimming and J lost 2 bases; unmatched junction nucleotides: 4. This CDR3 is CASRLTSGNTDTQYF. The CDR3 coding sequence is TGTGCCAGCAGACTGACTAGCGGGAACACAGATACGCAGTATTTT.